Following are 5 T cell receptor beta chains from one sample sequenced in a study of T cell responses to AZD1222 COVID-19 vaccine. Produced via immunoSEQ multiplex PCR; TCRdb's table is partial and in-frame only. The sample yields around 120,000 clones, 70% to 90% seen once. The specimen comprised peripheral blood, sampled on day 0 of AZD1222 vaccination. Receptors were obtained from an adult in good health.

The chain recombines TRBV5-4 with TRBJ1-6, with 7 bases that match TRBD1. V was pared by 4 bases and J by 10 bases, with 8 bases of the junction left unmatched. The germline gives CDR1 SGHNT, CDR2 YYREEE (reference sequence). The CDR3 is made up of 14 amino acids. CDR3 amino acids: CASSLTGTDSPLHF. CDR3 DNA sequence: TGTGCCAGCAGCCTGACAGGGACGGACTCACCCCTCCACTTT.

This chain connects TRBV20-1 to TRBJ1-1; D uncertain. Germline CDR1 and CDR2: DFQATT and SNEGSKA (reference sequence). Trimming took off 4 bases at V and 4 bases at J, with 13 bases between the two ends. The CDR3 runs 13 residues. The CDR3, as DNA: TGCAGTGCTATTGAGGTCCTTTTCACTGAAGCTTTCTTT. Translation: CSAIEVLFTEAFF.

The DNA for the CDR3 is TGTGCCAGCAGCTTAAGTTCGTTCACACCGAACACTGAAGCTTTCTTT. Translated: CASSLSSFTPNTEAFF. This chain connects TRBV7-6 to TRBJ1-1; D is uncertain. The germline CDR1 and CDR2 sequences are SGHVS and FNYEAQ. Trimming removed 2 bases from V and 1 base from J, with 14 bases in between. The CDR3 spans 16 residues.

This chain joins TRBV6-5 and TRBJ1-3; D not certain. Trimming stripped 4 bases from V and 0 bases from J, with 13 bases between. The length of the CDR3 is 16 residues. Looked up from germline, CDR1 is MNHEY and CDR2 is SVGAGI. This CDR3 reads CASSSGWGTSGNTIYF. CDR3 coding DNA: TGTGCCAGCAGTTCCGGCTGGGGAACCTCTGGAAACACCATATATTTT.

This chain connects TRBV5-4 to TRBJ1-1; 8 nucleotides line up with TRBD1. Looked up from germline, CDR1 is SGHNT and CDR2 is YYREEE (reference sequence). V trimming: 4 bases; J trimming: 3 bases; junction bases outside the gene matches: 8. This CDR3 spans 15 amino acids. This CDR3 is CASSTRQGWYTEAFF. The DNA for the CDR3 is TGTGCCAGCAGCACTCGACAGGGGTGGTACACTGAAGCTTTCTTT.